This T cell receptor beta chain stems from a study of regulatory T cells in long-lasting Graves disease. Points from the study as a whole: Segments TRBV28, TRBJ1-2 and TRBJ2-5 showed preferential usage in persistent disease.

Arm-PCR of CDR3 regions with iRepertoire HTBI primers generated TCR beta libraries. One entry per CDR3 protein results from TCRdb running MiXCR on the multiplex PCR reads. The data show roughly 450,000 distinct CDR3 sequences, about 22% seen once. The CDR3 has 16 residues. Germline values: CDR1 SGHNT, CDR2 YENEEA. Time point here: persistent/refractory GD, antithyroid drugs over 5 years with positive TRAb. With RNA extracted from PBMCs as input, the TCR library was made. Notes on this clonotype: As yet, its antigen is unknown. One junction end disagrees with the germline gene, perhaps due to a read error.

The sequence derives from a female donor with Graves disease. The sample consisted of peripheral blood mononuclear cells (PBMCs), taken when the disease was refractory, from a patient treated with antithyroid drugs. The chain has TRBV11-3 and TRBJ2-7; 9 positions agree with TRBD2. CDR3 residues: CASSLGTGTSRDERYF. The CDR3 bases are TGTGCCAGCAGCTTAGGAACCGGGACTAGCCGCGACGAGCGGTACTTC.